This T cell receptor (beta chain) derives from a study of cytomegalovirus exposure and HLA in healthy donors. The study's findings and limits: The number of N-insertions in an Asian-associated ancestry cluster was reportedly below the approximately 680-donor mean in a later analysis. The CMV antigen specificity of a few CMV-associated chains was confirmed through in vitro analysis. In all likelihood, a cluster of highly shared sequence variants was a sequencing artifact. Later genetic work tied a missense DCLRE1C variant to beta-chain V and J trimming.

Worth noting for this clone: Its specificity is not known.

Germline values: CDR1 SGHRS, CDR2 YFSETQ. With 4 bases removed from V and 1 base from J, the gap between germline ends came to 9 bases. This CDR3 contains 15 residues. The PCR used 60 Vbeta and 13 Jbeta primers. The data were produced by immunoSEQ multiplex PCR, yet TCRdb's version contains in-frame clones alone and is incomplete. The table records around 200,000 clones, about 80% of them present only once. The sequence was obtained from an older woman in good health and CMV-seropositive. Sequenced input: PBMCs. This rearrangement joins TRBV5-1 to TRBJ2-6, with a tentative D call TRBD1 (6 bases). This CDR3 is CASSEGGSGANVLTF. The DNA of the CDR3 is TGCGCCAGCAGCGAAGGGGGATCTGGGGCCAACGTCCTGACTTTC.